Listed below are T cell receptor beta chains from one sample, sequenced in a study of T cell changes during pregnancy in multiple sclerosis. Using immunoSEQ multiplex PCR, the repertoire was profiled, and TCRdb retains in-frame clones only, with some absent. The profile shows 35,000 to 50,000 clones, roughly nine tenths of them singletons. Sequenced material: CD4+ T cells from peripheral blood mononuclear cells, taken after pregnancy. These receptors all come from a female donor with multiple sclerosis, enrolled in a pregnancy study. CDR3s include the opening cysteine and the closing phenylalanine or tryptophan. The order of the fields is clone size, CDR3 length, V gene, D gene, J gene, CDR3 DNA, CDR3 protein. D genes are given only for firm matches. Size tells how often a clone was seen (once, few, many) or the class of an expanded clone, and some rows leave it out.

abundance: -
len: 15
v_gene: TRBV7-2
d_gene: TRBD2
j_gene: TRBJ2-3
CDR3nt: TGTGCCAGCAGCTTGGGTAGCGGGAGATCGGATACGCAGTATTTT
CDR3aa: CASSLGSGRSDTQYF

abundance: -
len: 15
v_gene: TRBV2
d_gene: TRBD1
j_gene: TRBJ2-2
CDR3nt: TGTGCCAGCAGGGCACAGGGGGCACCTACCGGGGAGCTGTTTTTT
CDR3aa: CASRAQGAPTGELFF

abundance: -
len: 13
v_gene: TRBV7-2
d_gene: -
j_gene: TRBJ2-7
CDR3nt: TGTGCCAGCAGCTTAGGCGGGCTGTACGAGCAGTACTTC
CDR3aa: CASSLGGLYEQYF

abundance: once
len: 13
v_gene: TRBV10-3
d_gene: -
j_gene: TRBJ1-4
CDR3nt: TGTGCCATCCAGGGGTCGACTAATGAAAAACTGTTTTTT
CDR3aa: CAIQGSTNEKLFF

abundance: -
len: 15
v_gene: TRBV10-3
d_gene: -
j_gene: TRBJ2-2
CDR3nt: TGTGCCATCAGTGAGTCGAGACAAAACACCGGGGAGCTGTTTTTT
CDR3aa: CAISESRQNTGELFF

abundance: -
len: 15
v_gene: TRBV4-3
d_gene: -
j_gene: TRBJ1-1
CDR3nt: TGCGCCAGCAGCCAAGGAGACAGATGGAACACTGAAGCTTTCTTT
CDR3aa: CASSQGDRWNTEAFF

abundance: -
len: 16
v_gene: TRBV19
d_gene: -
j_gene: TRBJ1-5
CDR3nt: TGTGCCAGTAGTATATCGGGGTGGGCTTCGGGCCAGCCCCAGCATTTT
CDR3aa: CASSISGWASGQPQHF

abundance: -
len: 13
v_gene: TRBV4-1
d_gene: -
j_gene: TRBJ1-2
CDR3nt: TGCGCCAGCAGCCTCTGGACAAGCTATGGCTACACCTTC
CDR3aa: CASSLWTSYGYTF

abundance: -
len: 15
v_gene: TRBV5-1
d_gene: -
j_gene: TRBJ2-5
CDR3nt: TGCGCCAGCAGCTTGGAGGCAGGGGTGTACGGGACCCAGTACTTC
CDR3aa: CASSLEAGVYGTQYF

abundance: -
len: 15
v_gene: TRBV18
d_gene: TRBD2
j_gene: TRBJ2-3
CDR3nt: TGTGCCAGCTCACCTCTAGCGGGACCTACGAATACGCAGTATTTT
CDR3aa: CASSPLAGPTNTQYF

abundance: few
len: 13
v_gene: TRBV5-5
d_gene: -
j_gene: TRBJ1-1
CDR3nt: TGTGCCAGCAGCTGGCTTGAGGGAACTGAAGCTTTCTTT
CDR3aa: CASSWLEGTEAFF

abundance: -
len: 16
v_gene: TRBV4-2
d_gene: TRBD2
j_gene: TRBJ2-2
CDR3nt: TGTGCCAGCAGCCAAGATCTGCGGGAGAAGGGCGGGGAGCTGTTTTTT
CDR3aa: CASSQDLREKGGELFF

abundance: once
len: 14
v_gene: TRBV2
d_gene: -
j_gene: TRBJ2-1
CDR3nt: TGTGCCAGCTCTCAACCTCCGGGGAACAATGAGCAGTTCTTC
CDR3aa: CASSQPPGNNEQFF

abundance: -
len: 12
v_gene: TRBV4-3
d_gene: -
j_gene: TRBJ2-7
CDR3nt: TGCGCCAGCAGCCAAGCACGGGGAAGGCAGTACTTC
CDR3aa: CASSQARGRQYF

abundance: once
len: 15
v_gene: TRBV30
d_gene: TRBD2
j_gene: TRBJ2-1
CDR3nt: TGTGCCTGGAGTGTGGGTGCGGGAGACGTCAATGAGCAGTTCTTC
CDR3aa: CAWSVGAGDVNEQFF

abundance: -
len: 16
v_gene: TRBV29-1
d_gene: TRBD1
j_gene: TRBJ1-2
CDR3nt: TGCAGCGTTGTGGGACAGGAGAAGGGAGTGGGATATGGCTACACCTTC
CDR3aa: CSVVGQEKGVGYGYTF

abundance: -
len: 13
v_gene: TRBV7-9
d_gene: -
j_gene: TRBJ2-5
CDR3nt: TGTGCCAGCAGCTTACACAGGGAAGAGACCCAGTACTTC
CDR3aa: CASSLHREETQYF

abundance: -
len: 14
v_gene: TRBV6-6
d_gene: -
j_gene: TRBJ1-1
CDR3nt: TGTGCCAGCAGTTACGGGGGCGAGAACACTGAAGCTTTCTTT
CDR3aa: CASSYGGENTEAFF

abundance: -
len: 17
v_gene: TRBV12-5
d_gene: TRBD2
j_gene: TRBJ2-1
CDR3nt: TGTGCTAGTGGTTTGGTAATAGGGACTAGCGGGAGTGGTGAGCAGTTCTTC
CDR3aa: CASGLVIGTSGSGEQFF

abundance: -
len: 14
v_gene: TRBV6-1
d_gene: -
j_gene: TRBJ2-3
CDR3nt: TGTGCCAGCAGTGAAGCCCAGGTCACAGATACGCAGTATTTT
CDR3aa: CASSEAQVTDTQYF

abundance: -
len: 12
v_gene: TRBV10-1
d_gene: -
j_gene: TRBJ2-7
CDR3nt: TGCGCCAGCAGTTCAGAACCCTACGAGCAGTACTTC
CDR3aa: CASSSEPYEQYF

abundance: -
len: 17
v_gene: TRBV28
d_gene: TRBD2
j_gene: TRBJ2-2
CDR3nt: TGTGCCAGCAGTTTATGGGGCCTAGCGGGAGGTCCCGGGGAGCTGTTTTTT
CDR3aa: CASSLWGLAGGPGELFF

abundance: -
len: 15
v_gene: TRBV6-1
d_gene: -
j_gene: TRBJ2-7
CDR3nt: TGTGCCAGCAGTGAACCCCACGGAGGATCCTACGAGCAGTACTTC
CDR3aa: CASSEPHGGSYEQYF

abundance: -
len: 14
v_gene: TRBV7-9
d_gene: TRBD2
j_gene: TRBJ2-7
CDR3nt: TGTGCCAGCAGCTTAAGCGGGAGCTCCTACGAGCAGTACTTC
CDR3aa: CASSLSGSSYEQYF

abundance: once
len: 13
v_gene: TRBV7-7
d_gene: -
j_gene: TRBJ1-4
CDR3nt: TGTGCCAGCAGCTTAGTTCAGGGGCCGGAACTGTTTTTT
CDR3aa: CASSLVQGPELFF

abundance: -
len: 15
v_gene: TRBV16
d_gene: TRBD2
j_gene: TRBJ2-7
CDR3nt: TGTGCCAGCAGCCCATCGTTTAGCGGGAGCCTTGAGCAGTACTTC
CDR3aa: CASSPSFSGSLEQYF

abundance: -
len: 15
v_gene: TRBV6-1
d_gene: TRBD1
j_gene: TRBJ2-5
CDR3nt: TGTGCCAGCAGTGCGGCCTCAGGGGGCCGGGAGACCCAGTACTTC
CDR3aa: CASSAASGGRETQYF

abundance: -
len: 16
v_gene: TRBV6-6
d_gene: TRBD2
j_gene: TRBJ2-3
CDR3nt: TGTGCCAGCAGCTTACCTAAAGCGGGACTATCAGATACGCAGTATTTT
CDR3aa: CASSLPKAGLSDTQYF

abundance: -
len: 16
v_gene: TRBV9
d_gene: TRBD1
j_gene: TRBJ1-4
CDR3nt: TGTGCCAGCAGCCCGGGACAGGGAGCGACTAATGAAAAACTGTTTTTT
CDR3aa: CASSPGQGATNEKLFF

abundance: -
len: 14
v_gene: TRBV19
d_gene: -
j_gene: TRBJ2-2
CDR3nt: TGTGCCAGTACTGGGGTTAGCGGCACCGGGGAGCTGTTTTTT
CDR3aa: CASTGVSGTGELFF

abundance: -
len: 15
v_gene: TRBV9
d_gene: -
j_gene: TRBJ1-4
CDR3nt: TGTGCCAGCAGCGGACCAGGAACAACTAATGAAAAACTGTTTTTT
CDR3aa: CASSGPGTTNEKLFF

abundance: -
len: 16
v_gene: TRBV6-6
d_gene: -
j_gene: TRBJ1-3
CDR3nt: TGTGCCAGCAGCTTCCCCGTCAGCAGGGAAGGAAACACCATATATTTT
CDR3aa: CASSFPVSREGNTIYF

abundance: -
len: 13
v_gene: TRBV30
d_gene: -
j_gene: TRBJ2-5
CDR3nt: TGTGCCTGGAGCCTAGAACCCCCAGAGACCCAGTACTTC
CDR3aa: CAWSLEPPETQYF

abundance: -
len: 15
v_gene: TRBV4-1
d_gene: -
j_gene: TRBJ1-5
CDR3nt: TGCGCCAGCAGCCCATTCAGGGTTAGCAATCAGCCCCAGCATTTT
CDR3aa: CASSPFRVSNQPQHF

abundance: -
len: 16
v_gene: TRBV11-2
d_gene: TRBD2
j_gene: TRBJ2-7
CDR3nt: TGTGCCAGCAGCCGTACGAGACTAGCGGGCTACTACGAGCAGTACTTC
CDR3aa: CASSRTRLAGYYEQYF

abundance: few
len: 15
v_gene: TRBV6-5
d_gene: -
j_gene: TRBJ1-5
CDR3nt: TGTGCCAGCAGTTACTCGGCAGGTAGCAATCAGCCCCAGCATTTT
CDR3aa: CASSYSAGSNQPQHF

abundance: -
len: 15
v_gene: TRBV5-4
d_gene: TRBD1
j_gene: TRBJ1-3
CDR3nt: TGTGCCAGCAGCGACCCCCAGGGGGCTGGAAACACCATATATTTT
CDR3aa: CASSDPQGAGNTIYF

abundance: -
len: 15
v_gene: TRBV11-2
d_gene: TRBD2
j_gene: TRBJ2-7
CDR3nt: TGTGCCAGCAGCAGTTCTCTAGCGGGGGCCTACGAGCAGTACTTC
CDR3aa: CASSSSLAGAYEQYF

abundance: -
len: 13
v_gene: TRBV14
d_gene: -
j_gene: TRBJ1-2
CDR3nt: TGTGCCAGCAGCCAAGCGGGGGTCTATGGCTACACCTTC
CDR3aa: CASSQAGVYGYTF

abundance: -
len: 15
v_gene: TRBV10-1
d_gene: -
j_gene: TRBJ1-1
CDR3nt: TGCGCCAGCAGTCCTACCACTGAGGGTTGGTCTGAAGCTTTCTTT
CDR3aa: CASSPTTEGWSEAFF

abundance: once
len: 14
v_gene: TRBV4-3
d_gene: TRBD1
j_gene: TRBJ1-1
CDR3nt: TGCGCCAGCAGCCTAGGGACAGTTGGGACTGAAGCTTTCTTT
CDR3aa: CASSLGTVGTEAFF

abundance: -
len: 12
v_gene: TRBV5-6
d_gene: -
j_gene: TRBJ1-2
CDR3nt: TGTGCCAGCACCTCGTCGAGCTATGGCTACACCTTC
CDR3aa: CASTSSSYGYTF

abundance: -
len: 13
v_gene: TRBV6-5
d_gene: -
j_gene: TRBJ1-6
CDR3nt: TGTGCCAGCAGGGCAGGGGCCAATTCACCCCTCCACTTT
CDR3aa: CASRAGANSPLHF

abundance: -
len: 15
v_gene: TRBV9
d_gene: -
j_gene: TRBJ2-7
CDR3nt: TGTGCCAGCAGCGTAGCTCCAGGGATTACCTACGAGCAGTACTTC
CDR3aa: CASSVAPGITYEQYF

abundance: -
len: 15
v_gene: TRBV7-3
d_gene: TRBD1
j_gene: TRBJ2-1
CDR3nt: TGTGCCAGCAGCGACAGGGGGCAGAACTACAATGAGCAGTTCTTC
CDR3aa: CASSDRGQNYNEQFF

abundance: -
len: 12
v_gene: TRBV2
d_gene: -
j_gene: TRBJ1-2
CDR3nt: TGTGCCAGCAGTATCACGGGCTATGGCTACACCTTC
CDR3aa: CASSITGYGYTF